This TCR beta chain stems from a study of CD8 T cells in Susac syndrome. RNA totalling roughly 0.5 to 1 ug underwent reverse transcription with random hexamers. The authors amplified TCR beta CDR3 across 54 Vbeta and 13 Jbeta using immunoSEQ multiplex PCR. TCRdb itself ran the immunoSEQ multiplex PCR reads through MiXCR, one entry per CDR3 protein. The sample holds around 130,000 distinct CDR3 sequences; roughly 92% are singletons and the top ten take more than 0.09%. The length of the CDR3 is 16 residues. The sequenced sample consisted of CD4+ T cells from PBMCs. This chain links TRBV21-1 with TRBJ1-3. TRBV21-1 is termed a pseudogene. The receptor's source is a human donor in good health. The CDR3 sequence is CASSKARTDSGNTIYF. The CDR3 bases are TGTGCCAGCAGCAAAGCGCGGACAGACTCTGGAAACACCATATATTTT.